Shown below are 26 T cell receptor beta chains from a single sample sequenced in a study of cytomegalovirus exposure and HLA in healthy donors. The PCR contained 60 Vbeta and 13 Jbeta primers. Produced via immunoSEQ multiplex PCR; TCRdb's table is partial and in-frame only. Of about 160,000 clones listed, 80% to 90% are singletons. Sequences were obtained from PBMCs. These receptor sequences come from a man aged 45-65 years in good health and CMV-seropositive.

CDR3 sequence reads: CASNRHQGGNQPQHF. The CDR3 DNA follows: TGTGCCAGCAACAGACACCAAGGGGGCAATCAGCCCCAGCATTTT. The chain is built from TRBV5-8 and TRBJ1-5; weak D call: TRBD1 (5 bases). CDR1 SGHTS and CDR2 YDEGEE come from the germline V gene. Trimming cost V 6 bases and J 2 bases, with 15 bases left between them. CDR3 length equals 15 residues.

In nucleotides, the CDR3 is TGTGCCAGCAGCCCAGGGGTTTCAGGGGCCAACGTCCTGACTTTC. Protein sequence: CASSPGVSGANVLTF. V gene TRBV7-3 combines with J gene TRBJ2-6, with TRBD1 as a possible D gene (6 bases). The CDR3 is 15 residues long. Trimming pared 5 bases from V and 4 bases from J, leaving 12 bases between. Looked up from germline, CDR1 is SGHTA and CDR2 is FQGTGA.

V is TRBV2 and J is TRBJ1-1, with D unclear. This CDR3 contains 13 residues. The germline V gene has CDR1 SNHLY and CDR2 FYNNEI. V shed 9 bases and J shed 3 bases, with 14 bases lying between them. Here the CDR3 reads CARRPSGDTEAFF. The CDR3 nucleotides are TGTGCCAGACGACCCTCGGGAGACACTGAAGCTTTCTTT. Full variable domain (rest looked up from reference TRBV2 and TRBJ1-1): EPEVTQTPSHQVTQMGQEVILRCVPISNHLYFYWYRQILGQKVEFLVSFYNNEISEKSEIFDDQFSVERPDGSNFTLKIRSTKLEDSAMYFCARRPSGDTEAFFGQGTRLTVV.

The gene calls are TRBV4-1 and TRBJ1-5, with 7 bases that match TRBD1. The V segment lost 4 bases and the J segment 9 bases; nucleotides outside the gene matches: 6. There are 13 residues in the CDR3. Germline CDR1 reads MGHRA; CDR2 reads YSYEKL. The CDR3 spells CASSRGQESPQHF. The CDR3 DNA sequence: TGCGCCAGCAGCCGCGGACAGGAATCGCCCCAGCATTTT.

The chain links TRBV14 to TRBJ2-1, with 10 bases that match TRBD2. The CDR3 has 19 residues. Trimming took 1 base from V and 0 from J; bases not matched to a gene: 9. The germline V gene has CDR1 SGHDN and CDR2 FVKESK. DNA for the CDR3: TGTGCCAGCAGCCAAGTATTAGCGGGGGGAACGAGCTCCTACAATGAGCAGTTCTTC. Its translation: CASSQVLAGGTSSYNEQFF.

This clone was counted at least ten times. The chain recombines TRBV4-2 with TRBJ1-1, with TRBD1 matching over 9 bases. There are 15 residues in the CDR3. With 4 bases clipped from V and 6 bases from J, the junction kept 9 bases outside the gene matches. Germline assignment: CDR1 LGHNA and CDR2 YNFKEQ. The CDR3 DNA reads as TGTGCCAGCAGCCCAGGTCCCGGGACAGGGTCTGAAGCTTTCTTT. Protein product: CASSPGPGTGSEAFF.

The rearrangement uses TRBV6-1 and TRBJ2-2; tentative D call: TRBD2 (5 bases). This CDR3 spans 15 amino acids. Looked up from germline, CDR1 is MNHNS and CDR2 is SASEGT. Trimming removed 7 bases at V and 4 bases at J, with 16 bases between. CDR3 in DNA: TGTGCCAGCAAATGGGAGCCCACTGGCACCGGGGAGCTGTTTTTT. Translation gives CASKWEPTGTGELFF.

This sequence joins TRBV7-9 and TRBJ1-1, with D hard to call. There are 11 residues in the CDR3. CDR1 is SEHNR, CDR2 FQNEAQ, per germline (reference sequence). V was clipped by 4 bases and J by 3 bases, with 3 bases between them. DNA for the CDR3: TGTGCCAGCAGCTCAGACACTGAAGCTTTCTTT. As protein: CASSSDTEAFF.

The chain employs TRBV30 and TRBJ2-1, with 11 bases fitting TRBD2. With V trimmed by 5 bases and J by 4 bases, 4 bases remained unmatched. Looked up from germline, CDR1 is GTSNPN and CDR2 is SVGIG (reference sequence). CDR3 size: 14 residues. CDR3 amino acids: CAWALAGAYNEQFF. CDR3 DNA: TGTGCCTGGGCACTAGCGGGAGCGTACAATGAGCAGTTCTTC. Full variable domain (outside the CDR3, taken from reference TRBV30 and TRBJ2-1): SQTIHQWPATLVQPVGSPLSLECTVEGTSNPNLYWYRQAAGRGLQLLFYSVGIGQISSEVPQNLSASRPQDRQFILSSKKLLLSDSGFYLCAWALAGAYNEQFFGPGTRLTVL.

The J gene is TRBJ1-6, the V gene TRBV5-1; D is perhaps TRBD1 (5 bases). From germline, CDR1 is SGHRS and CDR2 YFSETQ. Trimming left V 1 base short and J 6 bases short, with 17 bases between. The CDR3 runs 17 residues. The CDR3 loop reads CASSLLERQSVNSPLHF. The CDR3 bases are TGCGCCAGCAGCTTGTTGGAGAGACAGTCGGTTAATTCACCCCTCCACTTT.

The chain links TRBV7-9 to TRBJ1-2; TRBD1 matches at 8 bases. CDR1 and CDR2 (germline): SEHNR, FQNEAQ (reference sequence). V shed 6 bases and J 3 bases; nucleotides not matched to a gene: 9. This CDR3 comprises 15 residues. CDR3 coding DNA: TGTGCCAGCAGGGGAGGAGGACAGGGTGACTATGGCTACACCTTC. Protein: CASRGGGQGDYGYTF.

V usage is TRBV5-1 and J usage is TRBJ1-1; possibly TRBD1 for D (5 bases). CDR3 length: 16 amino acids. V gave up 4 bases and J gave up 5 bases, with 21 bases separating them. CDR1 and CDR2 (germline): SGHRS, YFSETQ. CDR3 sequence: CASSDLAVQGGTEAFF. In nucleotides, the CDR3 is TGCGCCAGCAGCGATCTCGCCGTCCAGGGAGGTACTGAAGCTTTCTTT.

The V and J genes are TRBV5-8 and TRBJ1-2; possible D gene TRBD1, 6 bases. The V end lost 4 bases, the J end lost 7 bases, and 17 bases lay between the germline ends. The germline gives CDR1 SGHTS, CDR2 YDEGEE. The CDR3 is 14 amino acids. In nucleotides, the CDR3 is TGTGCCAGCAGCATCTCTTCAGGGGCCGGTGGCTACACCTTC. Translation: CASSISSGAGGYTF.

The chain employs TRBV13 and TRBJ1-1, with 9 bases identical to TRBD1. Unmatched junction bases numbered 3, after V lost 5 bases and J lost 5 bases. This CDR3 is built from 13 residues. CDR1 and CDR2 from the germline V gene are PRHDT and FYEKMQ (reference sequence). CDR3 coding DNA: TGTGCCAGCAGCATGACAGGGGGGACTGAAGCTTTCTTT. Its translation: CASSMTGGTEAFF.

This clone has more than one count but fewer than ten. This likely traces to a read error, being one base from a far larger clone. This chain connects TRBV5-6 to TRBJ2-5; possible D gene TRBD1, 6 bases. Germline CDR1 SGHDT, CDR2 YYEEEE. V was cut by 0 bases and J by 1 base, with 13 bases left in between. The CDR3 loop spans 16 amino acids. In nucleotides, the CDR3 is TGTGCCAGCAGCTTGGCCTCCGACAGGTCCCAAGAGACCCAGTACTTC. This codes for CASSLASDRSQETQYF. Together with reference TRBV5-6 and TRBJ2-5, the CDR3 gives the full variable domain: DAGVTQSPTHLIKTRGQQVTLRCSPKSGHDTVSWYQQALGQGPQFIFQYYEEEERQRGNFPDRFSGHQFPNYSSELNVNALLLGDSALYLCASSLASDRSQETQYFGPGTRLLVL.

J is TRBJ2-1 and V is TRBV2; TRBD1 might be the D (5 bases). This CDR3 is 15 amino acids long. V lost 5 bases, J lost 8 bases, and 19 bases lay in between. Germline V lookup: CDR1 SNHLY, CDR2 FYNNEI. CDR3 in amino acids: CASSSVAGRMDEQFF. DNA of the CDR3: TGTGCCAGCAGTTCGGTGGCAGGGCGAATGGATGAGCAGTTCTTC.

This chain uses TRBV7-3 with TRBJ1-1; the D gene is possibly TRBD1 (6 bases). The CDR3 has 14 amino acids. From germline, CDR1 is SGHTA and CDR2 FQGTGA. Trimming took off 5 bases at V and 4 bases at J, with 14 bases between the two ends. CDR3 DNA: TGTGCCAGCAGCATGCAGGGGTTTGGCACTGAAGCTTTCTTT. Protein: CASSMQGFGTEAFF.

The chain uses TRBV4-1 and TRBJ1-2; 8 positions match TRBD1. The V segment lost 3 bases and the J segment 5 bases; nucleotides outside the gene matches: 20. Germline assignment: CDR1 MGHRA and CDR2 YSYEKL. The CDR3 is made up of 19 amino acids. The DNA of the CDR3 is TGCGCCAGCAGCCATAGCCCCGGACAGGGATCTTCAGGGATATATGGCTACACCTTC. This sequence encodes CASSHSPGQGSSGIYGYTF.

The chain joins TRBV10-1 to TRBJ2-3; no clear D. The length of the CDR3 is 13 residues. Germline V gives CDR1 WNHNN, CDR2 SYGVQD (reference sequence). V shed 5 bases and J shed 4 bases, with 10 bases lying between them. CDR3 region: CASSFSSADTQYF. The CDR3 nucleotides are TGCGCCAGCAGTTTCTCAAGCGCAGATACGCAGTATTTT.

The chain uses TRBV6-6 and TRBJ2-7, with TRBD1 matching over 9 bases. The V gene end was trimmed by 6 bases and the J gene end by 2 bases; junction bases not matched to a gene: 8. The CDR3 runs to 15 residues. Germline CDR1 MNHNY, CDR2 SVGAGI (reference sequence). CDR3 DNA: TGTGCCAGCAGAAGGACAGGGGAGAGGACCTACGAGCAGTACTTC. Translated, it gives CASRRTGERTYEQYF.

V is TRBV29-1 and J is TRBJ2-4, with TRBD2 identical over 8 bases. Germline values: CDR1 SQVTM, CDR2 ANQGSEA. This CDR3 contains 17 residues. Unmatched junction bases numbered 7, after V lost 0 bases and J lost 0 bases. CDR3 nucleotide sequence: TGCAGCGTTGAAGATTACGGGGGGGGCTTAGCCAAAAACATTCAGTACTTC. Translated, it gives CSVEDYGGGLAKNIQYF.

This chain joins TRBV7-9 and TRBJ1-2; TRBD1 agrees at 7 bases. The CDR3 consists of 14 residues. Germline CDR1 and CDR2: SEHNR and FQNEAQ (reference sequence). J was trimmed by 3 bases and V by 4 bases; bases with no gene match: 5. The CDR3 coding sequence is TGTGCCAGCAGCTCAGGACAGGCGGACTATGGCTACACCTTC. This encodes CASSSGQADYGYTF.

This chain links TRBV5-1 with TRBJ2-7; 10 nucleotides align to TRBD1. Per germline, CDR1 SGHRS and CDR2 YFSETQ. The CDR3 has 15 amino acids. With V trimmed by 4 bases and J by 2 bases, 6 bases remained unmatched. CDR3 protein: CASSPDRGLAYEQYF. CDR3 bases: TGCGCCAGCAGCCCCGACAGGGGGCTTGCCTACGAGCAGTACTTC.

This clone was seen a single time. DNA for the CDR3: TGTGCCTGGAGATCGACAAAAACTAACTATGGCTACACCTTC. Encoded protein: CAWRSTKTNYGYTF. The chain carries TRBV30 and TRBJ1-2, with D uncertain. The germline V gene encodes CDR1 GTSNPN and CDR2 SVGIG (reference sequence). The germline V and J ends were trimmed by 3 bases and 0 bases, with 11 bases remaining between them. The CDR3 sequence is 14 residues long.

The chain links TRBV6-5 to TRBJ2-1; 9 nucleotides match TRBD2. The CDR3 spans 15 residues. Germline V CDR1 and CDR2: MNHEY, SVGAGI. Unmatched junction bases numbered 8, after V lost 8 bases and J lost 3 bases. The CDR3 reads CASRRAGGSYNEQFF. In nucleotides, the CDR3 is TGTGCCAGCCGAAGGGCGGGGGGGAGCTACAATGAGCAGTTCTTC.

CDR3 DNA sequence: TGTGCCAGCAGTGAGACCGGAGGAAGCAATCAGCCCCAGCATTTT. It encodes CASSETGGSNQPQHF. This chain connects TRBV6-4 to TRBJ1-5; D is undetermined. Trimming pared 3 bases from V and 1 base from J, leaving 10 bases between. This CDR3 spans 15 amino acids. Looked up from germline, CDR1 is MRHNA and CDR2 is SNTAGT.